This T cell receptor (beta chain) is drawn from a study of CD8 T cells in Susac syndrome. Trimming took 5 bases from V and 0 from J, leaving 11 bases between them. The CDR3 length is 15 residues. CDR1 is MDHEN and CDR2 is SYDVKM in the germline V gene. Random hexamers primed reverse transcription of about 0.5 to 1 ug RNA. MiXCR, run by TCRdb on the immunoSEQ multiplex PCR reads, gives a single entry per CDR3 protein. The repertoire has around 130,000 distinct CDR3 sequences, 90% to 95% of them found once; the top ten carry 0.095% to 0.1%. V gene TRBV28 combines with J gene TRBJ1-5; D gene unclear. This sequence was found in a human donor in good health. What was sequenced was CD4+ T cells from PBMCs. CDR3 loop: CASSRSGGSNQPQHF. The CDR3, as DNA: TGTGCCAGCAGTCGGTCGGGAGGTAGCAATCAGCCCCAGCATTTT.